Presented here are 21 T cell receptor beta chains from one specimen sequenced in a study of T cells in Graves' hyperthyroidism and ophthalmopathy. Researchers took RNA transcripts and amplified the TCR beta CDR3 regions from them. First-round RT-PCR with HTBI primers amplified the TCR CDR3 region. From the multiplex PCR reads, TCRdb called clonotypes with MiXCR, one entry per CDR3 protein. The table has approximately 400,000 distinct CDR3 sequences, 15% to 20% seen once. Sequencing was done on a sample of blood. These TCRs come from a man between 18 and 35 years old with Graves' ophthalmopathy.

CDR3 region: CASSPPGTNQPQHF. The CDR3, as DNA: TGTGCCAGCAGTCCCCCAGGGACCAATCAGCCCCAGCATTTT. The chain joins TRBV6-1 to TRBJ1-5, with D maybe TRBD1 (5 bases). The germline V and J ends were trimmed by 5 bases and 3 bases, with 11 bases remaining between them. The CDR3 is 14 residues long. The V gene's germline CDR1 is MNHNS and CDR2 SASEGT.

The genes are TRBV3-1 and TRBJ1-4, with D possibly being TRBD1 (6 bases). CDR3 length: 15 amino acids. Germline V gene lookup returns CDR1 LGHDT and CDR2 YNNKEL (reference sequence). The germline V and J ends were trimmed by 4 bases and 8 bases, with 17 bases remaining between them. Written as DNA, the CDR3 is TGTGCCAGCAGCCCTCCAGGGGAGGTTAGGGAAAAACTGTTTTTT. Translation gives CASSPPGEVREKLFF. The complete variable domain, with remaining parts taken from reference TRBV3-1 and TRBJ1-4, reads DTAVSQTPKYLVTQMGNDKSIKCEQNLGHDTMYWYKQDSKKFLKIMFSYNNKELIINETVPNRFSPKSPDKAHLNLHINSLELGDSAVYFCASSPPGEVREKLFFGSGTQLSVL.

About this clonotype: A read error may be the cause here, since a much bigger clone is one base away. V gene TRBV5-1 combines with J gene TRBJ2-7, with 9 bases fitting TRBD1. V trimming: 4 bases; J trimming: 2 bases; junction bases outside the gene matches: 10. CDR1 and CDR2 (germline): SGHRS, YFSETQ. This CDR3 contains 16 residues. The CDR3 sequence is CASSRIPGQGPYEQYF. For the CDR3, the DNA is TGCGCCAGCAGCCGGATCCCGGGACAGGGCCCCTACGAGCAGTACTTC.

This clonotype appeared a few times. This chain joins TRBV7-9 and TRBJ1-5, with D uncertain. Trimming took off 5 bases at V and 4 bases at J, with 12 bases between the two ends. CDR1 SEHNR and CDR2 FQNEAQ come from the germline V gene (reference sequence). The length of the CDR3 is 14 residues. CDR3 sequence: CASSPEDVNQPQHF. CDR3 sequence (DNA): TGTGCCAGCAGCCCGGAGGACGTAAATCAGCCCCAGCATTTT.

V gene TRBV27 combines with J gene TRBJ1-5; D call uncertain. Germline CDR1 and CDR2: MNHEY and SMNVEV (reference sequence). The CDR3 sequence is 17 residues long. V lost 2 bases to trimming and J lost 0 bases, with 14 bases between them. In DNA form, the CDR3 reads TGTGCCAGCAGTTTAACCGTCCCAGCATATAGCAATCAGCCCCAGCATTTT. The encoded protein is CASSLTVPAYSNQPQHF.

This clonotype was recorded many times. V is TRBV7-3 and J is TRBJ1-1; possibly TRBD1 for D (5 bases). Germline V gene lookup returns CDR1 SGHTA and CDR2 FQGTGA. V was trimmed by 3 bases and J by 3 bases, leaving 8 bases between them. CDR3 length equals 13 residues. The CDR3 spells CASSFWGDTEAFF. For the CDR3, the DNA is TGTGCCAGCAGCTTTTGGGGCGACACTGAAGCTTTCTTT.

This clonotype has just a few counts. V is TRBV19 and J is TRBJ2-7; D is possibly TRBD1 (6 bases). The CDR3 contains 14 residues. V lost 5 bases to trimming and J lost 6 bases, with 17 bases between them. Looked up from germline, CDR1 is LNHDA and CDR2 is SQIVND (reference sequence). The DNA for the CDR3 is TGTGCCAGTAGTCCACAGGGTGGGAGCTCCGAGCAGTACTTC. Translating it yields CASSPQGGSSEQYF.

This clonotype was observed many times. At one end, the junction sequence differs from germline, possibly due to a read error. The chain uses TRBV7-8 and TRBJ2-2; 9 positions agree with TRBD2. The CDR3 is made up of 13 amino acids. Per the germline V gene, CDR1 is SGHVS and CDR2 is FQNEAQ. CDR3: CASSLAGQGELFF. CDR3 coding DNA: TGTGCCAGCAGCCTAGCGGGACAAGGGGAGCTGTTTTTT.

The CDR3 DNA is TGTGCCAGCAGCTTAGGGGAGGGGCGCAAAGCTGAAGCTTTCTTT. It is translated as CASSLGEGRKAEAFF. This chain links TRBV7-8 with TRBJ1-1, with D perhaps TRBD1 (5 bases). Germline lookup yields CDR1 SGHVS and CDR2 FQNEAQ. V shed 1 base and J shed 6 bases, with 15 bases lying between them. This CDR3 region has 15 residues.

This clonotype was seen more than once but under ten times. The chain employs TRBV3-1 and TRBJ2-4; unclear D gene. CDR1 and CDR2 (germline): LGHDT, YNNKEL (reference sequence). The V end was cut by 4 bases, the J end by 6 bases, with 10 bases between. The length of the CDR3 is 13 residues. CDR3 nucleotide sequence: TGTGCCAGCAGCCGGATCACGGGAAACATTCAGTACTTC. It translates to CASSRITGNIQYF.

The CDR3 is CASSYSSTGPTGYTF. CDR3 sequence (DNA): TGTGCCAGCAGTTACTCCTCCACAGGACCCACTGGCTACACCTTC. The rearrangement joins TRBV6-5 to TRBJ1-2, with TRBD1 as a possible D gene (5 bases). V was trimmed by 0 bases and J by 7 bases, leaving 15 bases between them. Germline V CDR1 and CDR2: MNHEY, SVGAGI. The length of the CDR3 is 15 residues.

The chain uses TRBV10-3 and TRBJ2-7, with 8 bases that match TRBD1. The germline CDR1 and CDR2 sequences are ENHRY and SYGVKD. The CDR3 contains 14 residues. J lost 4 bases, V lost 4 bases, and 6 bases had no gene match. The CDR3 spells CAISVTGEAYEQYF. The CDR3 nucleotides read TGTGCCATCAGTGTGACAGGGGAAGCTTACGAGCAGTACTTC.

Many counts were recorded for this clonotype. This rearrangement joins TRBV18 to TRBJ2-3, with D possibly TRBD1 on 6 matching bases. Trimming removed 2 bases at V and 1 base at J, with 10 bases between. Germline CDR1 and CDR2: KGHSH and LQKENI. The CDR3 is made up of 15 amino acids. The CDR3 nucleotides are TGTGCCAGCTCACCAAGTTACAGGGGCACAGATACGCAGTATTTT. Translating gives CASSPSYRGTDTQYF.

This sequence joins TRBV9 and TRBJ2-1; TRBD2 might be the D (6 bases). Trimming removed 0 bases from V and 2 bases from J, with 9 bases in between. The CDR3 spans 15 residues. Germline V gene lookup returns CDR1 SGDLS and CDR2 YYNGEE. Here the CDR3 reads CASSVVPGAYNEQFF. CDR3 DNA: TGTGCCAGCAGCGTAGTTCCGGGGGCCTACAATGAGCAGTTCTTC.

The CDR3 nucleotides are TGTGCCAGCAGTTTACTCGGGGCGGGCGGGTATGGCTACACCTTC. The encoded protein is CASSLLGAGGYGYTF. J is TRBJ1-2 and V is TRBV3-1; maybe TRBD1 (5 bases). The length of the CDR3 is 15 residues. CDR1 LGHDT and CDR2 YNNKEL come from the germline V gene (reference sequence). V was clipped by 6 bases and J by 5 bases, with 19 bases between them.

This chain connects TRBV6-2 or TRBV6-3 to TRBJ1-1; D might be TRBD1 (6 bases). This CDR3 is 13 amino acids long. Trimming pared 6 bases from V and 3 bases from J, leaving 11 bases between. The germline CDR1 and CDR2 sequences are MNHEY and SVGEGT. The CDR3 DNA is TGTGCCAGCAGGGGGGCGCGGTACACTGAAGCTTTCTTT. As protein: CASRGARYTEAFF.

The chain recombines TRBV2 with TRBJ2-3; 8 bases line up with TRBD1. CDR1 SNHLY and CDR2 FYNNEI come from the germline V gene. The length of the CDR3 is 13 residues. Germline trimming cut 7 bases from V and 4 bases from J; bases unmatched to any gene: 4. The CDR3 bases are TGTGCCAGCACAGGGGGCCTGGCAGATACGCAGTATTTT. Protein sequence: CASTGGLADTQYF.

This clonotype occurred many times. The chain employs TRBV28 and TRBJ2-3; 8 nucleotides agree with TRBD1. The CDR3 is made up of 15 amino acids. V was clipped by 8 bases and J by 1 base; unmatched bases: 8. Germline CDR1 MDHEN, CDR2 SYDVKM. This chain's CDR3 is CASDQTGAGTDTQYF. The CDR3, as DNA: TGTGCCAGCGACCAGACAGGGGCCGGCACAGATACGCAGTATTTT.

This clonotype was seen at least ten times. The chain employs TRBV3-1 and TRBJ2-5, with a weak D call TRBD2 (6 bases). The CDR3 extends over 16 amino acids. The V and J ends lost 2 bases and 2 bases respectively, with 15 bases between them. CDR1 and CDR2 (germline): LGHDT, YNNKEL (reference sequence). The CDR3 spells CASSQHFPGEQETQYF. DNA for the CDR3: TGTGCCAGCAGCCAACATTTTCCGGGGGAGCAAGAGACCCAGTACTTC.

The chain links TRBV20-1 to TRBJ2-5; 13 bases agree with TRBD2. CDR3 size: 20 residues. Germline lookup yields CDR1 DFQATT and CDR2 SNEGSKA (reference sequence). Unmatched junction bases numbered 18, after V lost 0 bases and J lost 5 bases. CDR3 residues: CSARDRWRLPGLAGIETQYF. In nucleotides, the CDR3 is TGCAGTGCTAGAGATCGGTGGAGACTCCCGGGACTAGCGGGGATTGAGACCCAGTACTTC.

CDR3: CASTMTSGGALFSSYNEQFF. The CDR3 nucleotides are TGTGCCAGCACAATGACTAGCGGGGGGGCCCTTTTTAGCTCCTACAATGAGCAGTTCTTC. The chain couples TRBV7-2 to TRBJ2-1; 14 bases match TRBD2. The germline V gene has CDR1 SGHTA and CDR2 FQGNSA. Trimming took 7 bases from V and 0 from J; bases not matched to a gene: 14. This CDR3 is built from 20 residues.